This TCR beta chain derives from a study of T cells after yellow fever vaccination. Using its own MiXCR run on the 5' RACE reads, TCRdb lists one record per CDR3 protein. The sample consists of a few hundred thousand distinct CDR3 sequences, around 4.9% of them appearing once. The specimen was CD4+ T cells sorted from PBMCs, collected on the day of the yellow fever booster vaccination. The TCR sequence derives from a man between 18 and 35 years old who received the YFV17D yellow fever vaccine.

The CDR3, as DNA: TGTGCCAGCAGTTTAGATCAGGGGAACTATGGCTACACCTTC. This sequence encodes CASSLDQGNYGYTF. The V call is TRBV12-3 or TRBV12-4, the J call TRBJ1-2, with D perhaps TRBD1 (6 bases). The ends were cut back, 1 base at V and 2 bases at J, with 8 bases in the middle. This CDR3 comprises 14 residues.